These 26 T cell receptor beta chains originate from one sample sequenced in a study of human T cells and chemical hapten exposure. The time point here: patch test 1, 2 weeks after DPC sensitization. Treatment noted: therapeutic diphenylcyclopropenone sensitization with weekly scalp DPC. TCRdb fed the RACE reads into MiXCR, producing one record per CDR3 protein. The sample records approximately 77,000 distinct CDR3 sequences, about 6.8% being singletons. The source was whole blood, collected in connection with sensitization to the hapten diphenylcyclopropenone (DPC). The receptors come from a woman aged 25 to 39 with alopecia areata. Some clones in this sample may be carry-over from other donors' samples.

This clonotype appeared many times. J is TRBJ1-1 and V is TRBV7-9, with D perhaps TRBD1 (6 bases). The germline V gene has CDR1 SEHNR and CDR2 FQNEAQ (reference sequence). V was shortened by 1 base and J by 3 bases, with 12 bases between the two germline ends. The CDR3 runs 15 residues. The CDR3 nucleotides are TGTGCCAGCAGCTTAGGGCTGGGGGCGGACACTGAAGCTTTCTTT. This translates into CASSLGLGADTEAFF.

This sequence joins TRBV11-2 and TRBJ2-3; D remains ambiguous. Trimming removed 3 bases at V and 5 bases at J, with 6 bases between. Germline CDR1 SGHAT, CDR2 FQNNGV. This CDR3 contains 12 residues. The CDR3 sequence is CASSFYGDTQYF. The CDR3 region has the DNA TGTGCCAGCAGCTTCTACGGAGATACGCAGTATTTT.

This clonotype was observed a handful of times. This chain links TRBV20-1 with TRBJ1-1; the D gene is possibly TRBD1 (6 bases). Looked up from germline, CDR1 is DFQATT and CDR2 is SNEGSKA (reference sequence). The CDR3 runs 14 residues. V shed 6 bases and J shed 1 base, with 15 bases lying between them. CDR3 nucleotides: TGCAGTGCAAAACGTCCGGACAGGAACACTGAAGCTTTCTTT. Amino acid sequence: CSAKRPDRNTEAFF.

The chain employs TRBV29-1 and TRBJ1-1, with no clear D. CDR3 length equals 13 residues. Per germline, CDR1 SQVTM and CDR2 ANQGSEA. The V end was cut by 5 bases, the J end by 5 bases, with 15 bases between. Written as DNA, the CDR3 is TGCAGCGTTATAGTGTCCACGGGTACTGAAGCTTTCTTT. It is translated as CSVIVSTGTEAFF.

This clonotype has ten or more counts. The gene calls are TRBV7-8 and TRBJ1-1; D perhaps matches TRBD1 (5 bases). This CDR3 has 14 amino acids. V was clipped by 6 bases and J by 3 bases, with 14 bases between them. Germline CDR1 SGHVS, CDR2 FQNEAQ. This CDR3 is CASSRRGEDTEAFF. As DNA, the CDR3 is TGTGCCAGCAGTCGCCGGGGGGAGGACACTGAAGCTTTCTTT. Full variable domain (remainder filled in from reference TRBV7-8 and TRBJ1-1): GAGVSQSPRYKVAKRGQDVALRCDPISGHVSLFWYQQALGQGPEFLTYFQNEAQLDKSGLPSDRFFAERPEGSVSTLKIQRTQQEDSAVYLCASSRRGEDTEAFFGQGTRLTVV.

This chain links TRBV3-1 with TRBJ2-1, with 10 nucleotides matching TRBD1. CDR3 length: 15 residues. Trimming took 5 bases from V and 7 from J; bases not matched to a gene: 8. Germline lookup yields CDR1 LGHDT and CDR2 YNNKEL (reference sequence). CDR3 DNA sequence: TGTGCCAGCAGCAGGGGGACAGGGGCCCGTAATGAGCAGTTCTTC. As protein: CASSRGTGARNEQFF.

This clonotype was recorded at least ten times. The chain couples TRBV20-1 to TRBJ2-3; D is possibly TRBD1 or TRBD2 (5 bases each). V lost 3 bases and J 2 bases, leaving 21 bases between the germline ends. This CDR3 has 17 amino acids. The V gene's germline CDR1 is DFQATT and CDR2 SNEGSKA (reference sequence). The CDR3 DNA sequence: TGCAGTGCTAGGACAGCCGGGAAACTCTATGCCACAGATACGCAGTATTTT. Amino acid sequence: CSARTAGKLYATDTQYF.

This clonotype has only a few counts. The chain links TRBV11-1 to TRBJ1-1; tentative D call: TRBD1 (5 bases). Trimming cost V 4 bases and J 2 bases, with 20 bases left between them. This CDR3 has 17 amino acids. From germline, CDR1 is SGHAT and CDR2 FQDESV (reference sequence). The CDR3 nucleotides read TGTGCCAGCAGCTACGCAGGGTTATTGGGCCCTAACACTGAAGCTTTCTTT. Residues: CASSYAGLLGPNTEAFF.

Many counts were recorded for this clonotype. The chain links TRBV6-4 to TRBJ2-1; D not resolved. CDR3 length equals 13 residues. With 0 bases removed from V and 4 bases from J, the gap between germline ends came to 4 bases. The germline V gene encodes CDR1 MRHNA and CDR2 SNTAGT. The DNA of the CDR3 is TGTGCCAGCAGTGACTCCGAGTACAATGAGCAGTTCTTC. It is translated as CASSDSEYNEQFF.

This chain connects TRBV20-1 to TRBJ1-1; 7 nucleotides agree with TRBD1. The germline V gene encodes CDR1 DFQATT and CDR2 SNEGSKA (reference sequence). The CDR3 contains 14 residues. V lost 5 bases to trimming and J lost 0 bases; unmatched junction nucleotides: 6. The CDR3 loop reads CSAPGQRLNTEAFF. The CDR3 DNA is TGCAGTGCTCCGGGACAGAGATTGAACACTGAAGCTTTCTTT.

Comment on this clonotype: One junction end does not reproduce the germline sequence, and a read error may be involved. This chain links TRBV29-1 with TRBJ1-1; 12 bases align to TRBD1. This CDR3 contains 15 residues. In germline, CDR1 is SQVTM, CDR2 ANQGSEA. This chain's CDR3 is CSVEGTGGELGEAFF. CDR3 sequence (DNA): TGCAGCGTAGAAGGGACAGGGGGCGAGCTGGGTGAAGCTTTCTTT.

The chain links TRBV20-1 to TRBJ2-5, with no clear D. With 7 bases removed from V and 5 bases from J, the gap between germline ends came to 8 bases. The CDR3 is 10 amino acids. Germline V lookup: CDR1 DFQATT, CDR2 SNEGSKA (reference sequence). Here the CDR3 reads CSVARETQYF. The CDR3 nucleotides read TGCAGTGTTGCCCGGGAGACCCAGTACTTC.

This clonotype was observed at least ten times. This chain uses TRBV7-3 with TRBJ2-7; possible D gene TRBD1, 5 bases. V lost 2 bases to trimming and J lost 3 bases, with 11 bases between them. The CDR3 has 14 amino acids. Germline CDR1 and CDR2: SGHTA and FQGTGA. Here the CDR3 DNA reads TGTGCCAGCAGCTTATATGGAAGGGGCTACGAGCAGTACTTC. This encodes CASSLYGRGYEQYF. Full variable domain (missing parts from reference TRBV7-3 and TRBJ2-7): GAGVSQTPSNKVTEKGKYVELRCDPISGHTALYWYRQSLGQGPEFLIYFQGTGAADDSGLPNDRFFAVRPEGSVSTLKIQRTERGDSAVYLCASSLYGRGYEQYFGPGTRLTVT.

This chain joins TRBV12-3 or TRBV12-4 and TRBJ1-2, with D possibly matching TRBD1 (6 bases). The length of the CDR3 is 14 residues. V dropped 4 bases and J dropped 8 bases, with 17 bases sitting between them. The chain's CDR3 is CASSSRDTLGGYTF. CDR3 nucleotide sequence: TGTGCCAGCAGTTCCCGGGACACCCTGGGGGGCTACACCTTC.

This clonotype was detected many times. This chain uses TRBV3-1 with TRBJ2-7; TRBD1 or TRBD2 may be the D gene (5 bases each). Looked up from germline, CDR1 is LGHDT and CDR2 is YNNKEL (reference sequence). V shed 6 bases and J shed 0 bases, with 12 bases lying between them. The CDR3 contains 14 residues. The CDR3 loop is CASRDGTASYEQYF. In DNA form, the CDR3 reads TGTGCCAGCAGGGACGGGACGGCCTCCTACGAGCAGTACTTC.

The V call is TRBV12-3 or TRBV12-4, the J call TRBJ1-1, with D unresolved. CDR3 length equals 13 residues. V was cut by 8 bases and J by 1 base, with 11 bases left in between. CDR3 coding DNA: TGTGCCAGCCGAAGAGGAGGGAACACTGAAGCTTTCTTT. Its protein product is CASRRGGNTEAFF.

This clonotype was recorded a few times. The V gene is TRBV7-9, the J gene TRBJ2-5, with D perhaps being TRBD1 or TRBD2 (6 bases each). The V end was cut by 5 bases, the J end by 5 bases, with 18 bases between. The length of the CDR3 is 15 residues. Per germline, CDR1 SEHNR and CDR2 FQNEAQ (reference sequence). CDR3 in amino acids: CASSPGWGASETQYF. CDR3 nucleotides: TGTGCCAGCAGCCCGGGATGGGGGGCGAGTGAGACCCAGTACTTC.

This clonotype was counted a few times. The rearrangement links TRBV10-3 to TRBJ2-7; TRBD1 is a possible D gene (5 bases). Germline-derived CDR1 and CDR2 are ENHRY and SYGVKD. Trimming stripped 3 bases from V and 5 bases from J, with 17 bases between. CDR3 length equals 15 residues. The CDR3: CAISDPDTRVHEQYF. In DNA form, the CDR3 reads TGTGCCATCAGTGACCCGGACACAAGGGTTCACGAGCAGTACTTC.

This clonotype has at least ten counts. CDR3 bases: TGTGCCAGCAGCTCCCCCCGAACAGGGGACGATGGCTACACCTTC. This sequence encodes CASSSPRTGDDGYTF. The rearrangement uses TRBV7-9 and TRBJ1-2, with 7 bases aligning to TRBD1. The V gene end was trimmed by 4 bases and the J gene end by 6 bases; junction bases not matched to a gene: 11. Germline assignment: CDR1 SEHNR and CDR2 FQNEAQ (reference sequence). This CDR3 has 15 amino acids. The variable domain in full, with the rest retrieved from reference TRBV7-9 and TRBJ1-2, is DTGVSQNPRHKITKRGQNVTFRCDPISEHNRLYWYRQTLGQGPEFLTYFQNEAQLEKSRLLSDRFSAERPKGSFSTLEIQRTEQGDSAMYLCASSSPRTGDDGYTFGSGTRLTVV.

This clonotype has more than one count but fewer than ten. The chain is built from TRBV20-1 and TRBJ2-3; the D is unclear. The CDR3 covers 16 residues. Trimming took off 4 bases at V and 2 bases at J, with 19 bases between the two ends. Germline CDR1 DFQATT, CDR2 SNEGSKA (reference sequence). The CDR3 spells CSAMPTFPATTDTQYF. CDR3 DNA sequence: TGCAGTGCTATGCCGACATTCCCAGCCACCACAGATACGCAGTATTTT.

The table lists this clonotype with a few counts. The CDR3 nucleotides read TGCGCCAGCAGCCACGGATGGACAGGGACTAACTATGGCTACACCTTC. As protein: CASSHGWTGTNYGYTF. The chain carries TRBV5-1 and TRBJ1-2; 8 bases agree with TRBD1. V shed 4 bases and J 0 bases; nucleotides not matched to a gene: 8. Germline V gives CDR1 SGHRS, CDR2 YFSETQ. CDR3 length: 16 residues.

The table lists this clonotype with many counts. The rearrangement joins TRBV4-2 to TRBJ2-3, with D possibly TRBD2 on 6 matching bases. CDR3 length: 15 amino acids. V was cut by 1 base and J by 0 bases, with 8 bases left in between. The germline gives CDR1 LGHNA, CDR2 YNFKEQ. CDR3 DNA sequence: TGTGCCAGCAGCCAAGGGGGGACTAGCACAGATACGCAGTATTTT. It is translated as CASSQGGTSTDTQYF.

Details on this clonotype: A much larger clone sits a single nucleotide away, making a read error possible. The rearrangement uses TRBV27 and TRBJ1-2; no clear D. V was trimmed by 0 bases and J by 7 bases, leaving 15 bases between them. CDR1 is MNHEY and CDR2 is SMNVEV in the germline V gene (reference sequence). The CDR3 consists of 15 residues. The CDR3 reads CASSLSAGSRVGYTF. The CDR3 nucleotides are TGTGCCAGCAGTTTATCGGCAGGCTCTAGGGTTGGCTACACCTTC.

This clonotype was counted ten times or more. The rearrangement links TRBV29-1 to TRBJ2-5; TRBD2 aligns across 8 bases. Unmatched junction bases numbered 5, after V lost 7 bases and J lost 4 bases. The length of the CDR3 is 12 residues. CDR1 and CDR2 (germline): SQVTM, ANQGSEA. The CDR3 DNA is TGCAGCGCCGAAACTAGCGGAGAGACCCAGTACTTC. Its protein is CSAETSGETQYF.

This clonotype was detected many times. The rearrangement joins TRBV12-3 or TRBV12-4 to TRBJ2-5; tentatively, D is TRBD1 (7 bases). This CDR3 contains 14 residues. V lost 6 bases, J lost 5 bases, and 16 bases lay in between. As DNA, the CDR3 is TGTGCCAGCAGAAACCAGGGGGGCCTGGAGACCCAGTACTTC. Its translation: CASRNQGGLETQYF.

This clonotype was seen ten or more times. The chain combines TRBV2 with TRBJ1-6; D not resolved. This CDR3 contains 15 residues. Between the trimmed V and J ends, which lost 6 bases and 0 bases, there was a span of 9 bases. Germline values: CDR1 SNHLY, CDR2 FYNNEI. The CDR3 DNA reads as TGTGCCAGCAGGGACTCAAGCTCCTATAATTCACCCCTCCACTTT. This gives the protein CASRDSSSYNSPLHF.